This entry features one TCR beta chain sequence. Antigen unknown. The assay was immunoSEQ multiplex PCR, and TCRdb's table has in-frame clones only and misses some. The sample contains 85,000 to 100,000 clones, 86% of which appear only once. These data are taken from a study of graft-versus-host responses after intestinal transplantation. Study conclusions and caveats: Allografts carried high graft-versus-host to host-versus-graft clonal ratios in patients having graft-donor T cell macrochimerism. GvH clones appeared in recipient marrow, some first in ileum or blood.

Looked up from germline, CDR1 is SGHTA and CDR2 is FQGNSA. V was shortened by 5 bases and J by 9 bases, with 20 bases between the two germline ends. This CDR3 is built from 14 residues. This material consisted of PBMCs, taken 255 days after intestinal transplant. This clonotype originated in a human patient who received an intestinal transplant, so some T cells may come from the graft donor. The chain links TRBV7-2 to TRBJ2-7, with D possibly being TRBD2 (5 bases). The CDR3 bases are TGTGCCAGCAGCCTGAATCCCCAGCTCCGGGGGCAGTACTTC. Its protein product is CASSLNPQLRGQYF.